What follows are 15 T cell receptor beta chains derived from one specimen sequenced in a study of T cells after yellow fever vaccination (dated by TCRdb to about 2019). Library method: 5' RACE. TCRdb shows the sequencer as Illumina NovaSeq 6000. In TCRdb, the public reads were trimmed at Q25 with fastp and aligned with MiXCR, with productive beta chains retained. Identical CDR3 protein sequences are pooled into one entry, listed with their most common genes and DNA. The sample contains approximately 260,000 distinct CDR3 sequences, roughly 5.2% of them found a single time. In total, the top ten clones hold roughly 3.3% of the sample. Reading the label with the study, this specimen's treatment or condition is: live attenuated yellow fever vaccine strain. The specimen was CD4+ T cells sorted from PBMCs, collected on the day of the yellow fever booster vaccination. These receptors all come from a man aged 18 to 30 who received the YFV17D yellow fever vaccine.

This clonotype was counted ten times or more. The chain links TRBV20-1 to TRBJ1-5; 8 bases are shared with TRBD1. Germline V lookup: CDR1 DFQATT, CDR2 SNEGSKA (reference sequence). The ends lost 3 bases at V and 0 bases at J; junction bases unmatched: 10. The CDR3 is 17 amino acids. The CDR3 protein is CSASRQGAYYSNQPQHF. CDR3 bases: TGCAGTGCTAGTCGGCAGGGGGCCTATTATAGCAATCAGCCCCAGCATTTT.

In its sample, this clonotype was seen many times. The chain employs TRBV12-3 or TRBV12-4 and TRBJ2-5; D is unclear. The CDR3 sequence is 12 residues long. V was trimmed by 3 bases and J by 5 bases, leaving 7 bases between them. The CDR3 is CASSFYEETQYF. For the CDR3, the DNA is TGTGCCAGCAGTTTCTATGAGGAGACCCAGTACTTC.

This rearrangement joins TRBV20-1 to TRBJ1-1, with D uncertain. Germline CDR1 reads DFQATT; CDR2 reads SNEGSKA (reference sequence). V was trimmed by 2 bases and J by 3 bases, leaving 10 bases between them. There are 13 residues in the CDR3. The CDR3 protein is CSARSQVDTEAFF. Written as DNA, the CDR3 is TGCAGTGCTAGATCTCAGGTTGACACTGAAGCTTTCTTT.

The rearrangement joins TRBV5-1 to TRBJ1-4; D perhaps matches TRBD1 (5 bases). This CDR3 has 14 amino acids. Germline CDR1 reads SGHRS; CDR2 reads YFSETQ. Trimming took 2 bases from V and 8 from J, leaving 13 bases between them. CDR3 in amino acids: CASSFQGQEEKLFF. Written as DNA, the CDR3 is TGCGCCAGCAGCTTCCAGGGCCAGGAGGAAAAACTGTTTTTT.

This clonotype was counted only a few times. The CDR3 reads CSVGGGADTEAFF. The CDR3 nucleotides are TGCAGCGTTGGGGGCGGGGCGGACACTGAAGCTTTCTTT. This sequence joins TRBV29-1 and TRBJ1-1; the D gene is possibly TRBD1 (5 bases). Trimming took 4 bases from V and 3 from J, leaving 12 bases between them. The CDR3 spans 13 residues. Germline loops: CDR1 SQVTM, CDR2 ANQGSEA.

This clonotype was recorded at least ten times. The chain uses TRBV7-6 and TRBJ2-5; weak D call: TRBD2 (7 bases). Germline CDR1 reads SGHVS; CDR2 reads FNYEAQ. The CDR3 runs 16 residues. With 2 bases removed from V and 3 bases from J, the gap between germline ends came to 16 bases. The CDR3 nucleotides read TGTGCCAGCAGCTTAACGGGGGGCCGAGGGAAAGAGACCCAGTACTTC. Translation gives CASSLTGGRGKETQYF.

This chain uses TRBV5-1 with TRBJ1-1, with 9 bases lining up with TRBD1. This CDR3 spans 15 amino acids. From germline, CDR1 is SGHRS and CDR2 YFSETQ. The ends lost 3 bases at V and 4 bases at J; junction bases unmatched: 7. CDR3 region: CASSSQGAPSTEAFF. The CDR3 DNA is TGCGCCAGCAGCTCACAGGGGGCGCCCAGCACTGAAGCTTTCTTT.

In this sample, this clonotype turned up a few times. This chain joins TRBV20-1 and TRBJ1-2, with a tentative D call TRBD1 (5 bases). The V gene's germline CDR1 is DFQATT and CDR2 SNEGSKA (reference sequence). V dropped 3 bases and J dropped 3 bases, with 8 bases sitting between them. This CDR3 has 12 amino acids. This CDR3 is CSASQGDYGYTF. CDR3 sequence (DNA): TGCAGTGCTAGCCAGGGAGACTATGGCTACACCTTC.

The table lists this clonotype with a few counts. The chain couples TRBV7-2 to TRBJ2-3; TRBD2 aligns across 14 bases. Germline V gene lookup returns CDR1 SGHTA and CDR2 FQGNSA. The CDR3 contains 18 residues. The ends lost 5 bases at V and 3 bases at J; junction bases unmatched: 10. The CDR3 DNA is TGTGCCAGCAGCGCGACTAGCGGGGGGGCCCCCGGGACAGATACGCAGTATTTT. Protein: CASSATSGGAPGTDTQYF.

This clonotype was detected many times. The chain uses TRBV7-9 and TRBJ2-5; 12 bases fit TRBD2. With V trimmed by 5 bases and J by 4 bases, 5 bases remained unmatched. This CDR3 spans 15 amino acids. The germline V gene has CDR1 SEHNR and CDR2 FQNEAQ (reference sequence). CDR3 in DNA: TGTGCCAGCAGCCTCCGGACTAGCGGGGTAGAGACCCAGTACTTC. This gives the protein CASSLRTSGVETQYF.

The chain carries TRBV19 and TRBJ2-1, with a possible D match to TRBD1 (6 bases). The CDR3 loop spans 14 amino acids. The germline V gene encodes CDR1 LNHDA and CDR2 SQIVND (reference sequence). V lost 5 bases and J 9 bases, leaving 17 bases between the germline ends. The CDR3 region has the DNA TGTGCCAGTAGTCCCGGACAGTCAGCTAGTGAGCAGTTCTTC. Amino acids: CASSPGQSASEQFF.

The V gene is TRBV7-2, the J gene TRBJ2-3; the D call may be TRBD1 or TRBD2 (6 bases each). The CDR3 is 17 amino acids. Trimming stripped 2 bases from V and 2 bases from J, with 17 bases between. CDR1 and CDR2 (germline): SGHTA, FQGNSA. The chain's CDR3 is CASSLRFGGGITDTQYF. CDR3 nucleotides: TGTGCCAGCAGCTTAAGGTTCGGAGGGGGTATCACAGATACGCAGTATTTT.

The chain joins TRBV5-1 to TRBJ1-6, with 8 bases matching TRBD1. The CDR3 sequence is 15 residues long. The germline V gene encodes CDR1 SGHRS and CDR2 YFSETQ. Trimming cost V 0 bases and J 5 bases; bases outside gene matches: 1. The CDR3: CASSLDRGDNSPLHF. For the CDR3, the DNA is TGCGCCAGCAGCTTGGACAGGGGGGATAATTCACCCCTCCACTTT.

The sample holds a few counts of this clonotype. V is TRBV5-1 and J is TRBJ2-1; a possible D gene is TRBD2 (6 bases). The CDR3 loop spans 15 amino acids. Between the trimmed V and J ends, which lost 1 base and 8 bases, there was a span of 16 bases. Germline lookup yields CDR1 SGHRS and CDR2 YFSETQ. CDR3 nucleotides: TGCGCCAGCAGCTTGAACGGAGGGCCTGGGGATGAGCAGTTCTTC. Amino acid sequence: CASSLNGGPGDEQFF. Supplemented by reference TRBV5-1 and TRBJ2-1, the full variable domain reads KAGVTQTPRYLIKTRGQQVTLSCSPISGHRSVSWYQQTPGQGLQFLFEYFSETQRNKGNFPGRFSGRQFSNSRSEMNVSTLELGDSALYLCASSLNGGPGDEQFFGPGTRLTVL.

This clonotype was detected only a few times. The genes are TRBV19 and TRBJ2-2; 7 nucleotides align to TRBD2. The V segment lost 3 bases and the J segment 5 bases; nucleotides outside the gene matches: 3. Germline V gene sequence: CDR1 LNHDA, CDR2 SQIVND (reference sequence). The CDR3 runs to 14 residues. CDR3 in amino acids: CASSIPGGTGELFF. The CDR3 DNA sequence: TGTGCCAGTAGTATCCCCGGGGGGACCGGGGAGCTGTTTTTT.